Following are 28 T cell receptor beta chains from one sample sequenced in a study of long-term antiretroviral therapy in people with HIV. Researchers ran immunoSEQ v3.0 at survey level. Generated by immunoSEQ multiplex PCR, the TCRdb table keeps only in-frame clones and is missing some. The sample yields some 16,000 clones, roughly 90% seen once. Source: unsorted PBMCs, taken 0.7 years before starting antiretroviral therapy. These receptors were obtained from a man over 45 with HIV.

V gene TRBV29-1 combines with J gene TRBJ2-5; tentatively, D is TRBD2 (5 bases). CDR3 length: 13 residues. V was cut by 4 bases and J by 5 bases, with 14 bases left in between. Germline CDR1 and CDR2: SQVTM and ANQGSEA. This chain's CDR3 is CSVGGLIWETQYF. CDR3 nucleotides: TGCAGCGTTGGAGGGCTCATTTGGGAGACCCAGTACTTC.

CDR3 residues: CASSLPGQGVGYGYTF. The CDR3 coding sequence is TGTGCCAGCAGCCTCCCGGGACAGGGGGTTGGATATGGCTACACCTTC. The chain employs TRBV5-4 and TRBJ1-2, with TRBD1 identical over 11 bases. The CDR3 is 16 amino acids. The trim removed 4 bases at V and 5 bases at J, leaving 10 bases unmatched. Germline assignment: CDR1 SGHNT and CDR2 YYREEE (reference sequence).

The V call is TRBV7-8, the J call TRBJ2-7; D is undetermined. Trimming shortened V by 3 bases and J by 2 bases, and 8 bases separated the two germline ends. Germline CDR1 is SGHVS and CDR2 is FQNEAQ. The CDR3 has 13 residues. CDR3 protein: CASSFVSAYEQYF. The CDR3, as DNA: TGTGCCAGCAGCTTTGTCTCCGCCTACGAGCAGTACTTC.

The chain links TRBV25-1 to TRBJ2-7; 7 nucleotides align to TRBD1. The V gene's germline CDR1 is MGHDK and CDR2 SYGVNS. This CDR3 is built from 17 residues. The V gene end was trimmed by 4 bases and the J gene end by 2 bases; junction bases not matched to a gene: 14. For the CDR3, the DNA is TGTGCCAGCAGTGGTTGGGTATCCGGGACAGCGGCCTACGAGCAGTACTTC. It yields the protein CASSGWVSGTAAYEQYF.

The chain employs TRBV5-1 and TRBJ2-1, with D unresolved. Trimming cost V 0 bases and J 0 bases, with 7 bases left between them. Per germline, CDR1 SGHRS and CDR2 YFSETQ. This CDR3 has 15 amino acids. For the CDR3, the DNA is TGCGCCAGCAGCTTGGGAGGAAGCTCCTACAATGAGCAGTTCTTC. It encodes CASSLGGSSYNEQFF.

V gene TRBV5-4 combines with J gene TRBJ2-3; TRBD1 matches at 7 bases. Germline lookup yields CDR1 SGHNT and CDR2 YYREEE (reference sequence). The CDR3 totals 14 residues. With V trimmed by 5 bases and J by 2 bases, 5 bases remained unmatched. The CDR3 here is CASSRDRYTDTQYF. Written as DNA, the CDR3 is TGTGCCAGCAGTCGGGACAGATACACAGATACGCAGTATTTT. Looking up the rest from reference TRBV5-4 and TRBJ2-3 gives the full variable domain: ETGVTQSPTHLIKTRGQQVTLRCSSQSGHNTVSWYQQALGQGPQFIFQYYREEENGRGNFPPRFSGLQFPNYSSELNVNALELDDSALYLCASSRDRYTDTQYFGPGTRLTVL.

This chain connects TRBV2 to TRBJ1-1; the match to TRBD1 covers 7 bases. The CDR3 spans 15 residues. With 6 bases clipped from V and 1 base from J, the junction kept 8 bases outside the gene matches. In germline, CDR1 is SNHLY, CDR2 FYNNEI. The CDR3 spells CASSRDSPENTEAFF. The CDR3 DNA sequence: TGTGCCAGCAGCAGGGACAGCCCCGAGAACACTGAAGCTTTCTTT.

The CDR3 loop reads CAISAQGGSEKLFF. DNA of the CDR3: TGTGCCATCAGTGCCCAGGGGGGGTCTGAAAAACTGTTTTTT. The rearrangement links TRBV10-3 to TRBJ1-4; 7 bases are shared with TRBD1. V gave up 4 bases and J gave up 7 bases; unmatched junction bases: 6. CDR1 is ENHRY, CDR2 SYGVKD, per germline. This CDR3 is built from 14 residues.

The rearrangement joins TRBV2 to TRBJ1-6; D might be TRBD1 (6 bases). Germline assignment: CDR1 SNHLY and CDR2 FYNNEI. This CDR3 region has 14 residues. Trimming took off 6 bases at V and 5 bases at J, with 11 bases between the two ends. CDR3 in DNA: TGTGCCAGCAGGTGGACAGTCAATAATTCACCCCTCCACTTT. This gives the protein CASRWTVNNSPLHF.

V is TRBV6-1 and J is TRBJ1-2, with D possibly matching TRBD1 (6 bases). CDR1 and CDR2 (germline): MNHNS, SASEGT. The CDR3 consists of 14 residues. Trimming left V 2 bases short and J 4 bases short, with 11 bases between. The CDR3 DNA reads TGTGCCAGCAGTGAATGGGGGGGCGGCTATGGCTACACCTTC. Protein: CASSEWGGGYGYTF.

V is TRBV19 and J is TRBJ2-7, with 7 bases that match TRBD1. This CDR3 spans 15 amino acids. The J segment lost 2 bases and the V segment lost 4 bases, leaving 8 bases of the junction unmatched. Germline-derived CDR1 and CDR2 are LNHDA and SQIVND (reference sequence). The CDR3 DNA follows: TGTGCCAGTAGTAGAGGACCGGGACAGACCTACGAGCAGTACTTC. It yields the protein CASSRGPGQTYEQYF.

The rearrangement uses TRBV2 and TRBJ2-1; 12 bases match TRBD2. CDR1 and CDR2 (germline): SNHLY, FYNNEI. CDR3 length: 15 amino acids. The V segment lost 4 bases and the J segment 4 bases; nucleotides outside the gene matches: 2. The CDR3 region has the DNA TGTGCCAGCAGTGTTGGACTAGCGGGGTACAATGAGCAGTTCTTC. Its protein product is CASSVGLAGYNEQFF.

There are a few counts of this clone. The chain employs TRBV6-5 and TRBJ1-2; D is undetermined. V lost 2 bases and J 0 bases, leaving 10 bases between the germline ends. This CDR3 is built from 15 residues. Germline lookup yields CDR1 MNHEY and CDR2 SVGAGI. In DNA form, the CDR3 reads TGTGCCAGCAGTTACCAAAAAGGAGCTAACTATGGCTACACCTTC. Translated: CASSYQKGANYGYTF.

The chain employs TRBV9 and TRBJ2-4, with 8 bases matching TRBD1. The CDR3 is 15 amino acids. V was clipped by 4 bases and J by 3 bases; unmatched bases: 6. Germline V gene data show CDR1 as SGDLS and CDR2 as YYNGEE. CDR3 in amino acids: CASSFGQGGKNIQYF. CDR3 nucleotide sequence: TGTGCCAGCAGCTTCGGACAGGGAGGCAAAAACATTCAGTACTTC.

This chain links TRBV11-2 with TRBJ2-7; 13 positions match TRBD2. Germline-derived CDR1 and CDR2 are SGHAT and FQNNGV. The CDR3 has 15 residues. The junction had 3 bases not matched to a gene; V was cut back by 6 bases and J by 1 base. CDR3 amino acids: CASRPGLAGSYEQYF. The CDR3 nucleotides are TGTGCCAGCAGGCCGGGACTAGCGGGGTCCTACGAGCAGTACTTC.

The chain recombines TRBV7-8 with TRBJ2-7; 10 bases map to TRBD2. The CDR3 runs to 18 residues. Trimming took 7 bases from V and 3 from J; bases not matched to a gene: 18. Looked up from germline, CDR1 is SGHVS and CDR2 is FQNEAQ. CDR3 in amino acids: CASNKIGGLAGVFYEQYF. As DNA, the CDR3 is TGTGCCAGCAACAAAATAGGAGGGCTAGCGGGAGTTTTCTACGAGCAGTACTTC.

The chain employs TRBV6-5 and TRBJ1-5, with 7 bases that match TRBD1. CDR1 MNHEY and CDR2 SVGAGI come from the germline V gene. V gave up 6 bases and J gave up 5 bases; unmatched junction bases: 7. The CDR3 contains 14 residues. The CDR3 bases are TGTGCCAGCAGACGACAGGGCATTCATCAGCCCCAGCATTTT. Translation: CASRRQGIHQPQHF.

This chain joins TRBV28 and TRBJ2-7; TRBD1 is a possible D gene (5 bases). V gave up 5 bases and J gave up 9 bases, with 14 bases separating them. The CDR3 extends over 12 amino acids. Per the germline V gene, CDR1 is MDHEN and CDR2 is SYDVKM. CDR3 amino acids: CASSHDSPAQYF. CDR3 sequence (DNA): TGTGCCAGCAGTCACGACAGTCCCGCGCAGTACTTC.

CDR3 sequence: CASSRDLQETQYF. In DNA, the CDR3 is TGTGCCAGCAGCCGGGACCTACAAGAGACCCAGTACTTC. The J gene is TRBJ2-5, the V gene TRBV6-1; D assignment may be TRBD1 or TRBD2 (5 bases each). The V gene lost 6 bases and the J gene lost 2 bases, with 10 bases spanning the gap. The germline V gene encodes CDR1 MNHNS and CDR2 SASEGT. The CDR3 consists of 13 residues.

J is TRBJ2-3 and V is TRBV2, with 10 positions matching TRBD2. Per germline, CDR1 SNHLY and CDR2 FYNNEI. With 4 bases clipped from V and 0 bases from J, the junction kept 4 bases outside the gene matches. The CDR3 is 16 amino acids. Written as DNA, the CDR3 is TGTGCCAGCAGTGGGAGCGGGAGGGGGAGCACAGATACGCAGTATTTT. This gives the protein CASSGSGRGSTDTQYF.

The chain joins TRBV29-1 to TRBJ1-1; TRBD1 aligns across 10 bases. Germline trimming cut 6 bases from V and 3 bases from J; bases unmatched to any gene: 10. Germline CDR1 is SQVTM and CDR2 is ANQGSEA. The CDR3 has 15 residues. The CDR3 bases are TGCAGCGTGGACAGGGGGGATTTCTGGGACACTGAAGCTTTCTTT. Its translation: CSVDRGDFWDTEAFF.

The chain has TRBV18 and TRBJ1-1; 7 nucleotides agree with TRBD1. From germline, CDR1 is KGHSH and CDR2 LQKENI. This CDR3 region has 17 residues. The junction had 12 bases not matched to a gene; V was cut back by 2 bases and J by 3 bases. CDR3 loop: CASSPVSAGGLDTEAFF. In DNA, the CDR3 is TGTGCCAGCTCACCAGTATCCGCAGGGGGTTTGGACACTGAAGCTTTCTTT.

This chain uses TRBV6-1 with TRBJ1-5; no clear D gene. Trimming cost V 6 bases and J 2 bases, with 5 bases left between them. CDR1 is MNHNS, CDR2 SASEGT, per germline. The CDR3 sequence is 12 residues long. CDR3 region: CASSWGNQPQHF. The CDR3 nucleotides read TGTGCCAGCAGCTGGGGCAATCAGCCCCAGCATTTT.

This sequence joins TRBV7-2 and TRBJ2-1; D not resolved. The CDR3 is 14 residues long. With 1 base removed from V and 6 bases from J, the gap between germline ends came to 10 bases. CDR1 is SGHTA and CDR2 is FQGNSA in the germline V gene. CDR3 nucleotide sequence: TGTGCCAGCAGCTTAGAAAGGGTTTTCAATGAGCAGTTCTTC. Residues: CASSLERVFNEQFF.

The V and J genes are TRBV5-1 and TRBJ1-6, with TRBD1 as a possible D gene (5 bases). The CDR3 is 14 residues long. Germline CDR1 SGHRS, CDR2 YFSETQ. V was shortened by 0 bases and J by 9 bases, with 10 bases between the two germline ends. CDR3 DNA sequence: TGCGCCAGCAGCTTGGAGACAGAGATTTCACCCCTCCACTTT. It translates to CASSLETEISPLHF.

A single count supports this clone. CDR3 residues: CASSTTENTEAFF. CDR3 nucleotide sequence: TGTGCCAGCTCGACAACAGAGAACACTGAAGCTTTCTTT. This chain joins TRBV18 and TRBJ1-1; the D is unclear. The CDR3 runs 13 residues. Trimming shortened V by 6 bases and J by 1 base, and 9 bases separated the two germline ends. Germline CDR1 KGHSH, CDR2 LQKENI.

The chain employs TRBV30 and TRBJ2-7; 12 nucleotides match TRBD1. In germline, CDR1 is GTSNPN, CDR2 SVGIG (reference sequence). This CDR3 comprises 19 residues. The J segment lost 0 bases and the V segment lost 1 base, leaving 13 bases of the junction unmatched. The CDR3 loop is CAWSAIPGQGAEGSYEQYF. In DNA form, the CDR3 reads TGTGCCTGGAGTGCGATTCCGGGACAGGGGGCAGAGGGCTCCTACGAGCAGTACTTC. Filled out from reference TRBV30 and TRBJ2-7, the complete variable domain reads SQTIHQWPATLVQPVGSPLSLECTVEGTSNPNLYWYRQAAGRGLQLLFYSVGIGQISSEVPQNLSASRPQDRQFILSSKKLLLSDSGFYLCAWSAIPGQGAEGSYEQYFGPGTRLTVT.

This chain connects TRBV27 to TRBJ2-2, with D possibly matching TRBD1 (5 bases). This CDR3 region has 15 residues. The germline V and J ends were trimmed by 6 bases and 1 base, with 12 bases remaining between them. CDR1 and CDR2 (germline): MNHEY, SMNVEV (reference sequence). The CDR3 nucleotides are TGTGCCAGCAGACGAAGAGACAGGAACACCGGGGAGCTGTTTTTT. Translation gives CASRRRDRNTGELFF.